Listed below are T cell receptor beta chains from one sample, sequenced in a study of CD8 T cells in ankylosing spondylitis. MiXCR was run by TCRdb on the 5' RACE reads, yielding one entry per CDR3 protein. Counted here are under 950,000 distinct CDR3 sequences, around 19% occurring once; the ten biggest clones make up around 20%. Sequencing was carried out using blood, either unsorted or a sorted T cell fraction (not recorded which). These receptors came from a male donor with ankylosing spondylitis. The CDR3 runs from the conserved cysteine through the conserved F or W. A D gene is named only where the DNA matches it firmly. Clone size is given for some rows only: seen once, a few or many times, or a class if the clone is expanded.

TRBV5-5	NA	TRBJ1-2	NA	TGTGCCAGCAGCCTCGCCGTGGACGGCTACTATGGCTACACCTTC	CASSLAVDGYYGYTF
TRBV10-1	TRBD2	TRBJ2-3	NA	TGCGCCAGCAGTGAGGACAGACTAGCGGGGGGGCCGGGAACAGATACGCAGTATTTT	CASSEDRLAGGPGTDTQYF
TRBV12-3/TRBV12-4	TRBD1	TRBJ2-6	NA	TGTGCCAGCAGTTTAAGGGGGCAGTCGAACTCTGGGGCCAACGTCCTGACTTTC	CASSLRGQSNSGANVLTF
TRBV28	NA	TRBJ2-7	many	TGTGCCAGCAGTTCCGAGGGGGAGCAGTACTTC	CASSSEGEQYF
TRBV5-1	NA	TRBJ2-7	NA	TGCGCCAGCAGCTTGGAGTCCGGTCGGCTCCCCCCCTACGAGCAGTACTTC	CASSLESGRLPPYEQYF
TRBV5-4	TRBD2	TRBJ2-1	many	TGTGCCAGCAGCTTGAGGTCTAGCGGGAGACCCCAAAGCTCCTACAATGAGCAGTTCTTC	CASSLRSSGRPQSSYNEQFF
TRBV5-1	TRBD1	TRBJ2-3	few	TGCGCCAGCAGCACGGACAGGGGGGGCACAGATACGCAGTATTTT	CASSTDRGGTDTQYF
TRBV9	TRBD1	TRBJ2-5	NA	TGTGCCAGCAGCGGACAGGGGGTAAGCCAAGAGACCCAGTACTTC	CASSGQGVSQETQYF
TRBV30	NA	TRBJ2-2	NA	TGTGCCATGGAGGGGGACGCCGGGGAGCTGTTTTTT	CAMEGDAGELFF
TRBV11-2	NA	TRBJ1-2	NA	TGTGCCAGCAGCCGGGGATGGATGGGGGCAGGGGATGGGGATGGCTACACCTTC	CASSRGWMGAGDGDGYTF
TRBV5-1	TRBD2	TRBJ2-6	NA	TGCGCCAGCAGCTTGGCCGGGGTTGAGCGGGAGAGTTCTGGGGCCAACGTCCTGACTTTC	CASSLAGVERESSGANVLTF
TRBV12-3/TRBV12-4	NA	TRBJ2-7	many	TGTGCCAGCAGTTTAAAGACTAGTTACGAGCAGTACTTC	CASSLKTSYEQYF
TRBV5-1	TRBD1	TRBJ1-4	NA	TGCGCCAGCAGCCGGGACAGCAATAATGAAAAACTGTTTTTT	CASSRDSNNEKLFF
TRBV20-1	TRBD1	TRBJ1-2	NA	TGCAGTGCGTATCCGGGACAGGATAACTATGGCTACACCTTC	CSAYPGQDNYGYTF
TRBV11-2	NA	TRBJ1-2	few	TGTGCCAGCAGCCCTGCTGGGGGGGCTGCCTATGGCTACACCTTC	CASSPAGGAAYGYTF
TRBV9	TRBD1	TRBJ1-1	NA	TGTGCCAGCAGCGCCAGGGACAGGGTACCAGCCACTGAAGCTTTCTTT	CASSARDRVPATEAFF
TRBV5-1	TRBD2	TRBJ2-7	few	TGCGCCAGCAGCTTGAATCCCCTAGCGGACTCCTACGAGCAGTACTTC	CASSLNPLADSYEQYF
TRBV6-1	TRBD1	TRBJ1-2	NA	TGTGCCAGCACCGGGACAGACCTTAACTATGGCTACACCTTC	CASTGTDLNYGYTF
TRBV12-3/TRBV12-4	TRBD2	TRBJ2-1	few	TGTGCCAGCAGTTCAGACGTGGGACTAGCGGGAGAGTTCTTC	CASSSDVGLAGEFF
TRBV4-2	NA	TRBJ2-7	few	TGTGCCAGCAGCCAAGGGACCGGGACTCCCTACGAGCAGTACTTC	CASSQGTGTPYEQYF
TRBV3-1	NA	TRBJ1-1	NA	TGTGCCAGCAGCCAGTGGGACATGAACACTGAAGCTTTCTTT	CASSQWDMNTEAFF
TRBV7-8	NA	TRBJ1-5	few	TGTGCCAGCAGCAAGACCGACAGTACTAATCAGCCCCAGCATTTT	CASSKTDSTNQPQHF
TRBV11-2	NA	TRBJ2-5	NA	TGTGCCAGCAGCTTAGTGGGAGGCACCACAGAGACCCAGTACTTC	CASSLVGGTTETQYF
TRBV3-1	NA	TRBJ1-5	NA	TGTGCCAGCAGCCAAGATTATAGCAATCAGCCCCAGCATTTT	CASSQDYSNQPQHF
TRBV6-5	NA	TRBJ1-1	NA	TGTGCCAGCAGTTACTCGATGGGGCTGGGGACTGAAGCTTTCTTT	CASSYSMGLGTEAFF
TRBV5-1	NA	TRBJ2-1	few	TGCGCCAGCAGCTTGGAGAAAAAGGGGGGGCGCCTCTACAATGAGCAGTTCTTC	CASSLEKKGGRLYNEQFF